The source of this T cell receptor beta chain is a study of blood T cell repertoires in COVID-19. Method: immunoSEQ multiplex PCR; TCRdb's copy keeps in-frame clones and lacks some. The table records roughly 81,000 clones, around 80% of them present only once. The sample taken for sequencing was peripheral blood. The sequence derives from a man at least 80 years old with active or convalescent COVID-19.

This CDR3 reads CASSRSTGRAYEQYF. The CDR3 DNA is TGCGCCAGCAGCCGATCTACAGGGAGAGCCTACGAGCAGTACTTC. This chain connects TRBV5-1 to TRBJ2-7; D possibly corresponds to TRBD1 (6 bases). The CDR3 length is 15 residues. Trimming pared 4 bases from V and 2 bases from J, leaving 16 bases between. CDR1 and CDR2 (germline): SGHRS, YFSETQ.